The rows below give T cell receptor beta chains drawn from one sample of a study of low-dose radiotherapy and immunotherapy resistance in tumors. TCRdb reprocessed the reads with MiXCR, giving one entry per CDR3 protein. The top ten hold about a tenth of the sample, which has 40,000 or so distinct CDR3 sequences, around a quarter seen once. The specimen comprised PBMCs, sampled after low-dose radiotherapy plus immunotherapy. Receptors originate from a male donor with prostate cancer. The CDR3 runs from the conserved cysteine through the conserved F or W. The D gene is left open where the match is weak. Clone sizes are given selectively: once, few, many, or a class where the clone is expanded.

D: .; J: TRBJ2-2; V: TRBV9; size: many; DNA: TGTGCCAGCAGCGGAATAGAGGAACTCATCGGATCGGGGGAGCTGTTTTTT; CDR3: CASSGIEELIGSGELFF
D: .; J: TRBJ2-5; V: TRBV2; size: many; DNA: TGTGCCAGCATGATCCTGGGCTACCAAGAGACCCAGTACTTC; CDR3: CASMILGYQETQYF
D: .; J: TRBJ1-4; V: TRBV5-1; size: medium-sized; DNA: TGCGCCAGCAGCTTGGCCGGACAGAGTCTTAATGAAAAACTGTTTTTT; CDR3: CASSLAGQSLNEKLFF
D: .; J: TRBJ2-6; V: TRBV20-1; size: many; DNA: TGCAGTGCTAGAGTTCTAGCCGGGACTGGGGCCAACGTCCTGACTTTC; CDR3: CSARVLAGTGANVLTF
D: .; J: TRBJ1-1; V: TRBV2; size: many; DNA: TGTGCCAGCACCGCGGGCCAGGGGAGGAGTACTGAAGCTTTCTTT; CDR3: CASTAGQGRSTEAFF
D: .; J: TRBJ2-7; V: TRBV15; size: many; DNA: TGTGCCACCAGCCCCCCCCCGGGTAACTCCTACGAGCAGTACTTC; CDR3: CATSPPPGNSYEQYF
D: TRBD2; J: TRBJ2-7; V: TRBV6-1; size: many; DNA: TGTGCCAGCAGTGAGGGACTAGCGGGCCCACCCTCCTACGAGCAGTACTTC; CDR3: CASSEGLAGPPSYEQYF
D: .; J: TRBJ1-2; V: TRBV4-1; size: many; DNA: TGCGCCAGCAGCCAAGATCGGGGCGGCTATGGCTACACCTTC; CDR3: CASSQDRGGYGYTF
D: TRBD2; J: TRBJ2-1; V: TRBV3-1; size: many; DNA: TGTGCCAGCAGCCAGGGCGGGAGCCGCTCCTACAATGAGCAGTTCTTC; CDR3: CASSQGGSRSYNEQFF
D: TRBD2; J: TRBJ2-1; V: TRBV11-2; size: .; DNA: TGTGCCAGCAACCAAAGAGCGGGAGGAGACAATGAGCAGTTCTTC; CDR3: CASNQRAGGDNEQFF
D: .; J: TRBJ2-7; V: TRBV28; size: many; DNA: TGTGCCAGCAGTTTAAGGTACTACGAGCAGTACTTC; CDR3: CASSLRYYEQYF